Below, 21 T cell receptor beta chains from the same sample are listed, as sequenced in a study of OX40 agonist ivuxolimab in advanced cancers. Assay used: immunoSEQ multiplex PCR; TCRdb lists only in-frame clones, some missing. The repertoire consists of about 58,000 clones, with around 93% occurring once and the leading ten covering 3% to 4%. Source: CD4+ or CD8+ T cells sorted from blood, taken in a trial of the OX40 agonist ivuxolimab. Receptors were obtained from an adult with an advanced solid tumor such as melanoma, head and neck, liver or kidney cancer.

The chain has TRBV7-9 and TRBJ1-2; weak D call: TRBD1 (6 bases). The germline V gene has CDR1 SEHNR and CDR2 FQNEAQ (reference sequence). The CDR3 has 15 residues. Between the trimmed V and J ends, which lost 6 bases and 2 bases, there was a span of 16 bases. The CDR3 loop reads CASSSSGTPNYGYTF. In DNA form, the CDR3 reads TGTGCCAGCAGTTCATCCGGGACACCCAACTATGGCTACACCTTC. Using reference TRBV7-9 and TRBJ1-2 for the parts outside the CDR3, the full variable domain is DTGVSQNPRHKITKRGQNVTFRCDPISEHNRLYWYRQTLGQGPEFLTYFQNEAQLEKSRLLSDRFSAERPKGSFSTLEIQRTEQGDSAMYLCASSSSGTPNYGYTFGSGTRLTVV.

The chain links TRBV7-2 to TRBJ2-7, with TRBD1 identical over 7 bases. V lost 2 bases and J lost 2; bases outside the gene matches: 3. Germline V gene data show CDR1 as SGHTA and CDR2 as FQGNSA. This CDR3 contains 14 residues. The CDR3 DNA reads TGTGCCAGCAGCTTATCGACAGGGCCCTACGAGCAGTACTTC. Translating it yields CASSLSTGPYEQYF.

The chain is built from TRBV10-2 and TRBJ1-4; D gene unclear. Germline assignment: CDR1 WSHSY and CDR2 SAAADI. V lost 0 bases and J 4 bases, leaving 6 bases between the germline ends. CDR3 length: 14 residues. Written as DNA, the CDR3 is TGCGCCAGCAGTGAGTCTCGGGGTAATGAAAAACTGTTTTTT. Its translation: CASSESRGNEKLFF.

The chain carries TRBV11-2 and TRBJ2-2, with unresolved D. Per the germline V gene, CDR1 is SGHAT and CDR2 is FQNNGV. CDR3 length equals 12 residues. Between the trimmed V and J ends, which lost 1 base and 5 bases, there was a span of 2 bases. The CDR3 loop reads CASSLVTGELFF. The CDR3 region has the DNA TGTGCCAGCAGCTTAGTAACCGGGGAGCTGTTTTTT.

This sequence joins TRBV5-8 and TRBJ2-7; either TRBD1 or TRBD2 may fit D (5 bases each). This CDR3 contains 14 residues. Germline CDR1 SGHTS, CDR2 YDEGEE. V was clipped by 1 base and J by 6 bases, with 14 bases between them. The CDR3 coding sequence is TGTGCCAGCAGCTTGAGCAGGGAGTACGGCGAGCAGTACTTC. This codes for CASSLSREYGEQYF.

This clone appeared many times. The sample carries other DNA sequences with the same CDR3. This sequence joins TRBV7-9 and TRBJ2-7; 7 bases match TRBD2. The trim removed 2 bases at V and 3 bases at J, leaving 7 bases unmatched. Germline CDR1 and CDR2: SEHNR and FQNEAQ (reference sequence). This CDR3 comprises 15 residues. CDR3 nucleotide sequence: TGTGCCAGCAGCTTACTCCAGGGCGGGAGCTACGAGCAGTACTTC. Its translation: CASSLLQGGSYEQYF.

The V call is TRBV2, the J call TRBJ2-3, with 7 bases matching TRBD2. Germline trimming cut 8 bases from V and 1 base from J; bases unmatched to any gene: 15. CDR1 and CDR2 from the germline V gene are SNHLY and FYNNEI. This CDR3 contains 17 residues. CDR3 sequence: CASLNRWGDYGTDTQYF. CDR3 coding DNA: TGTGCCAGCTTAAACCGGTGGGGGGACTACGGCACAGATACGCAGTATTTT.

The chain uses TRBV13 and TRBJ2-7; 7 bases agree with TRBD2. Germline V gene data show CDR1 as PRHDT and CDR2 as FYEKMQ (reference sequence). V dropped 5 bases and J dropped 9; count of bases not matched to a gene: 7. The CDR3 is 12 residues long. The CDR3 DNA follows: TGTGCCAGCAGCCCCGGGTGGGGGGGGCAGTACTTC. The encoded protein is CASSPGWGGQYF. The variable domain in full, with the rest retrieved from reference TRBV13 and TRBJ2-7, is AAGVIQSPRHLIKEKRETATLKCYPIPRHDTVYWYQQGPGQDPQFLISFYEKMQSDKGSIPDRFSAQQFSDYHSELNMSSLELGDSALYFCASSPGWGGQYFGPGTRLTVT.

This clone was seen only once. This chain connects TRBV27 to TRBJ2-3; D gene ambiguous. Germline loops: CDR1 MNHEY, CDR2 SMNVEV (reference sequence). The CDR3 is 13 residues long. V was cut by 5 bases and J by 2 bases, with 8 bases left in between. Written as DNA, the CDR3 is TGTGCCAGCAGTCTCCCGAACACAGATACGCAGTATTTT. It translates to CASSLPNTDTQYF.

The chain is built from TRBV29-1 and TRBJ1-1; TRBD1 might be the D (5 bases). The CDR3 contains 12 residues. Germline V gives CDR1 SQVTM, CDR2 ANQGSEA. Trimming removed 6 bases from V and 7 bases from J, with 15 bases in between. The CDR3 DNA reads as TGCAGCGTCCAGGATAGGGGAAGTGAAGCTTTCTTT. Its protein product is CSVQDRGSEAFF. The entire variable domain, with the rest obtained from reference TRBV29-1 and TRBJ1-1, is as follows: SAVISQKPSRDICQRGTSLTIQCQVDSQVTMMFWYRQQPGQSLTLIATANQGSEATYESGFVIDKFPISRPNLTFSTLTVSNMSPEDSSIYLCSVQDRGSEAFFGQGTRLTVV.

This clone has just one count. The chain carries TRBV28 and TRBJ2-1, with 7 bases identical to TRBD2. With V trimmed by 7 bases and J by 4 bases, 10 bases remained unmatched. The CDR3 consists of 15 residues. Germline V lookup: CDR1 MDHEN, CDR2 SYDVKM. DNA for the CDR3: TGTGCCAGCATGGCGGGAGCGAGGGGTTACAATGAGCAGTTCTTC. It is translated as CASMAGARGYNEQFF.

The rearrangement uses TRBV6-6 and TRBJ2-7; perhaps D is TRBD1 or TRBD2 (5 bases each). Trimming shortened V by 4 bases and J by 2 bases, and 15 bases separated the two germline ends. The CDR3 is 15 residues long. CDR1 is MNHNY, CDR2 SVGAGI, per germline (reference sequence). CDR3 in DNA: TGTGCCAGCAGTTCCGATCCCCGGGACGCCTACGAGCAGTACTTC. This gives the protein CASSSDPRDAYEQYF.

The V call is TRBV7-2, the J call TRBJ1-2; the match to TRBD1 covers 7 bases. The J segment lost 2 bases and the V segment lost 4 bases, leaving 13 bases of the junction unmatched. This CDR3 has 17 amino acids. Germline-derived CDR1 and CDR2 are SGHTA and FQGNSA. CDR3 DNA: TGTGCCAGCAGCTCCACCGGGACAGAGAGGGGGAACTATGGCTACACCTTC. Its protein is CASSSTGTERGNYGYTF.

This rearrangement joins TRBV6-6 to TRBJ2-7, with TRBD2 matching over 9 bases. The germline gives CDR1 MNHNY, CDR2 SVGAGI (reference sequence). V was clipped by 5 bases and J by 2 bases; unmatched bases: 4. The CDR3 runs to 14 residues. DNA for the CDR3: TGTGCCAGCAGTCGACTAGCGGATACCTACGAGCAGTACTTC. Protein sequence: CASSRLADTYEQYF.

The rearrangement uses TRBV5-5 and TRBJ2-7; TRBD1 aligns across 8 bases. Losses at the gene ends were 4 bases for V and 6 bases for J; bases not matched to a gene: 3. CDR1 and CDR2 from the germline V gene are SGHKS and YYEKEE (reference sequence). CDR3 length: 12 amino acids. The CDR3 here is CASSPTGAEQYF. The CDR3 nucleotides are TGTGCCAGCAGCCCGACAGGGGCCGAGCAGTACTTC.

V usage is TRBV5-1 and J usage is TRBJ2-1; the D is unclear. CDR1 SGHRS and CDR2 YFSETQ come from the germline V gene. This CDR3 is built from 13 residues. V shed 7 bases and J shed 5 bases, with 13 bases lying between them. CDR3 residues: CASSSTLNNEQFF. As DNA, the CDR3 is TGCGCCAGCTCATCTACACTGAACAATGAGCAGTTCTTC.

The chain carries TRBV7-8 and TRBJ2-7, with D maybe TRBD1 (5 bases). This CDR3 has 16 residues. Trimming took off 2 bases at V and 0 bases at J, with 14 bases between the two ends. CDR1 and CDR2 (germline): SGHVS, FQNEAQ. CDR3 residues: CASSLWGVTSSYEQYF. DNA for the CDR3: TGTGCCAGCAGCTTATGGGGCGTGACAAGCTCCTACGAGCAGTACTTC.

The table lists this clone with a count of one. In DNA form, the CDR3 reads TGCGCCAGCAGCCAAGAAGAGAACTCCTACGAGCAGTACTTC. Translated: CASSQEENSYEQYF. The chain is built from TRBV4-1 and TRBJ2-7; D is unclear. V shed 0 bases and J shed 0 bases, with 6 bases lying between them. CDR1 is MGHRA and CDR2 is YSYEKL in the germline V gene. CDR3 length: 14 residues.

This clone was seen only once. V usage is TRBV27 and J usage is TRBJ2-1; D possibly corresponds to TRBD1 (5 bases). Deletions cut 4 bases from V and 6 bases from J, with 13 bases between. The CDR3 has 14 amino acids. CDR1 is MNHEY and CDR2 is SMNVEV in the germline V gene (reference sequence). CDR3 DNA sequence: TGTGCCAGCAGTTGGGGCTTAGAGGCCAATGAGCAGTTCTTC. It codes for CASSWGLEANEQFF.

The chain couples TRBV6-5 to TRBJ2-5; 8 bases align to TRBD1. This CDR3 contains 14 residues. Germline values: CDR1 MNHEY, CDR2 SVGAGI. With 7 bases clipped from V and 6 bases from J, the junction kept 10 bases outside the gene matches. The CDR3 DNA is TGTGCCAGCAACCCCCAGGGGGCGATTCAGACCCAGTACTTC. Translated, it gives CASNPQGAIQTQYF.

The rearrangement uses TRBV7-6 and TRBJ2-5; a possible D gene is TRBD1 (8 bases). The CDR3 totals 16 residues. With 2 bases removed from V and 4 bases from J, the gap between germline ends came to 17 bases. In germline, CDR1 is SGHVS, CDR2 FNYEAQ. The CDR3, as DNA: TGTGCCAGCAGCTTAAAGGCACAGGGGGGGATAGAGACCCAGTACTTC. It codes for CASSLKAQGGIETQYF.